Described below is a single T cell receptor beta chain sequence and its context. Enrolled through a virtual design, the participants were between about 18 and 100 years of age and came from about two dozen US areas. Donors were grouped by their self-reported clinical history. Cohort 3 donors counted as recovered after two negative PCRs, clearance, or resolved symptoms. V dropped 2 bases and J dropped 0 bases, with 14 bases sitting between them. This CDR3 comprises 17 residues. The germline gives CDR1 LNHDA, CDR2 SQIVND (reference sequence). Some clones are missing from TCRdb's copy, which holds only in-frame ones; the method was immunoSEQ multiplex PCR. The data contain 250,000 to 350,000 clones, around 91% of them singletons. The sample comes from a study of blood T cell repertoires in COVID-19. Looking at the study overall: T cells, B-cell-depleted T cells, or PBMCs supplied cDNA or gDNA.

Sequenced: PBMCs or T cells enriched from blood (not recorded which). This chain connects TRBV19 to TRBJ1-3, with a weak D call TRBD1 (6 bases). The receptor was derived from a woman under 30 who had recovered from COVID-19. The DNA of the CDR3 is TGTGCCAGTAGTATATCGGGGACACAGTACTCTGGAAACACCATATATTTT. It translates to CASSISGTQYSGNTIYF.